The source of this TCR beta chain is a study of blood T cell repertoires in COVID-19. Study-level background: COVID-19 samples, acute and convalescent, were from the United States, Italy and Spain.

The data were produced by immunoSEQ multiplex PCR, yet TCRdb's version contains in-frame clones alone and is incomplete. Among 450,000 or so clones listed, 70% to 90% were seen once. Looked up from germline, CDR1 is SGHAT and CDR2 is FQNNGV. The trim removed 2 bases at V and 5 bases at J, leaving 5 bases unmatched. The CDR3 is made up of 15 amino acids. The sequencing input was peripheral blood. This chain links TRBV11-2 with TRBJ2-2; 7 bases align to TRBD1. The TCR comes from a man between 18 and 29 years old with COVID-19, enrolled during active disease. The CDR3 reads CASSLRPRGTGELFF. The CDR3 coding sequence is TGTGCCAGCAGCTTACGCCCCAGGGGGACCGGGGAGCTGTTTTTT.